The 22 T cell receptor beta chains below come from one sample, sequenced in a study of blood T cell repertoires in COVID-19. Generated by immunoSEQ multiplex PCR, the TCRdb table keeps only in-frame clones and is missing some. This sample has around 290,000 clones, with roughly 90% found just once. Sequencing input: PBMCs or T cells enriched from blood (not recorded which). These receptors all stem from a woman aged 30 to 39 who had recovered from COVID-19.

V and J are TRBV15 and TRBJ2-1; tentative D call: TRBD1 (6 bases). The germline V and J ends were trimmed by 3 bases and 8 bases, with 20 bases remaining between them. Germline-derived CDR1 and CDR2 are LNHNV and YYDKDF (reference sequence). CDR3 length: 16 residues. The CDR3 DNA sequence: TGTGCCACCAGCAGGGGCACGACAGGCCCACCAGATGAGCAGTTCTTC. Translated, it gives CATSRGTTGPPDEQFF.

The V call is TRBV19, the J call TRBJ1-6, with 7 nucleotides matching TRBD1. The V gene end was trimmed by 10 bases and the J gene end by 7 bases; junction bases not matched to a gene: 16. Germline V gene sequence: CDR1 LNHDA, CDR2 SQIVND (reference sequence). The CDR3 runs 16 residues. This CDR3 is CATTAGTAGGNSPLHF. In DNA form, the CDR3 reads TGTGCCACGACGGCGGGGACAGCCGGAGGAAATTCACCCCTCCACTTT.

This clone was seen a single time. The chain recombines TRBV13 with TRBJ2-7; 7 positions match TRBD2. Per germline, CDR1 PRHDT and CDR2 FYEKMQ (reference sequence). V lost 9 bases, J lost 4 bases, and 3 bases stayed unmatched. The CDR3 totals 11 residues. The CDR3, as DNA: TGTGCCAGGCGGGAGTGGTACGAGCAGTACTTC. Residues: CARREWYEQYF.

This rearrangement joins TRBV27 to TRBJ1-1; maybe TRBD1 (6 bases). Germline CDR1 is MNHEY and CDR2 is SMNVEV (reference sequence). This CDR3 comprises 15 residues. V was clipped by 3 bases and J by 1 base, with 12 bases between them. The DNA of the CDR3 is TGTGCCAGCAGTTTGAGGACGGACAGGAACACTGAAGCTTTCTTT. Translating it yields CASSLRTDRNTEAFF.

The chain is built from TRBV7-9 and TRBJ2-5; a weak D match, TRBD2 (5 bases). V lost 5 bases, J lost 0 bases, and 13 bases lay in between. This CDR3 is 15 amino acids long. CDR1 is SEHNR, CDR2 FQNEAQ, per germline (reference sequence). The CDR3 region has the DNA TGTGCCAGCAGCCACCGCTCGCGGGACCAAGAGACCCAGTACTTC. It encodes CASSHRSRDQETQYF.

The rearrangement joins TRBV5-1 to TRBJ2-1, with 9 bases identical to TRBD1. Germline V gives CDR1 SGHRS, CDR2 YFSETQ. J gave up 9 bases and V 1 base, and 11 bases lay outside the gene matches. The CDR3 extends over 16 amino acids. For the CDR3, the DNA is TGCGCCAGCAGCTTGACTCTGGACAGGGGTGATCGTGAGCAGTTCTTC. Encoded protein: CASSLTLDRGDREQFF.

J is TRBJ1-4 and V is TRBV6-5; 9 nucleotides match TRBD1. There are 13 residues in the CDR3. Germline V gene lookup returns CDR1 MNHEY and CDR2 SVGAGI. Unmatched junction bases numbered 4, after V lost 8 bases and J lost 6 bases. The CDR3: CASSRTGDEKLFF. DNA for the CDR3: TGTGCCAGCTCCAGGACAGGGGATGAAAAACTGTTTTTT.

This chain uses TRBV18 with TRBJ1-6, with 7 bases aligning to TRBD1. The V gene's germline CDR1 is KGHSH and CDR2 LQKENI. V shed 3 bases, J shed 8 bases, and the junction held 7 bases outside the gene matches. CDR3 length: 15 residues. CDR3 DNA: TGTGCCAGCTCACCGCTGGACAGGACAGATTCACCCCTCCACTTT. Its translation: CASSPLDRTDSPLHF.

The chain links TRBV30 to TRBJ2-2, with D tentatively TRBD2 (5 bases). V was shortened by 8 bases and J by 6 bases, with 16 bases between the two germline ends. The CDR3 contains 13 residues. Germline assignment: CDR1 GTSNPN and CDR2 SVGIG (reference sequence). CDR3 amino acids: CALNPTSAGELFF. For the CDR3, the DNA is TGTGCCCTTAACCCCACTAGTGCCGGGGAGCTGTTTTTT.

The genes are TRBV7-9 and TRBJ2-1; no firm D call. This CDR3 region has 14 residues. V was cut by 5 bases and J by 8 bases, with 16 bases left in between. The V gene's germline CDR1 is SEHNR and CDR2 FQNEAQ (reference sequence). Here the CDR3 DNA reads TGTGCCAGCAGCCTTCCCTTACGGGTCCATGAGCAGTTCTTC. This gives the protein CASSLPLRVHEQFF. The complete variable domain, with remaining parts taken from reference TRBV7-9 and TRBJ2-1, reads DTGVSQNPRHKITKRGQNVTFRCDPISEHNRLYWYRQTLGQGPEFLTYFQNEAQLEKSRLLSDRFSAERPKGSFSTLEIQRTEQGDSAMYLCASSLPLRVHEQFFGPGTRLTVL.

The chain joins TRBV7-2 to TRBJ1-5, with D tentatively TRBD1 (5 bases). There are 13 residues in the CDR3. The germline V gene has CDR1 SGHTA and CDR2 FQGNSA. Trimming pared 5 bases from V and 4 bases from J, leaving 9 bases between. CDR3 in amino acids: CASSPTVNQPQHF. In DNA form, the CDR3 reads TGTGCCAGCAGCCCGACAGTGAATCAGCCCCAGCATTTT.

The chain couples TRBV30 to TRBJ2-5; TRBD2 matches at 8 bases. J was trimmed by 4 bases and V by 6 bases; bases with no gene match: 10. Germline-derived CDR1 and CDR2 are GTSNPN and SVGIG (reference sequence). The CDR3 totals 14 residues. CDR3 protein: CACSRTSWGETQYF. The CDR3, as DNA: TGTGCCTGCTCTAGGACTAGCTGGGGAGAGACCCAGTACTTC.

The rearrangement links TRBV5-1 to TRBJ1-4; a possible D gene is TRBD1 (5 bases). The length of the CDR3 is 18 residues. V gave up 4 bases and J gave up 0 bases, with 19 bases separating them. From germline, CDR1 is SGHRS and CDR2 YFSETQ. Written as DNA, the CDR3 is TGCGCCAGCAGCAATCGCGTTCAGGGATCTGCAACTAATGAAAAACTGTTTTTT. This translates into CASSNRVQGSATNEKLFF.

In DNA, the CDR3 is TGCAGCGCCCAGGGAGGAATAGAAGCTTTCTTT. This codes for CSAQGGIEAFF. The chain uses TRBV29-1 and TRBJ1-1; TRBD1 is a possible D gene (5 bases). This CDR3 comprises 11 residues. CDR1 is SQVTM, CDR2 ANQGSEA, per germline. The V end lost 7 bases, the J end lost 8 bases, and 14 bases lay between the germline ends.

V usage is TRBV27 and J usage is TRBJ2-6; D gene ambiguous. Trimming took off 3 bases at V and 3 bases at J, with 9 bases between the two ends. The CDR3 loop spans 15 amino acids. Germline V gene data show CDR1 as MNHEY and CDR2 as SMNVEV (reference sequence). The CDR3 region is CASSLGAYGANVLTF. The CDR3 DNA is TGTGCCAGCAGTTTGGGCGCGTATGGGGCCAACGTCCTGACTTTC.

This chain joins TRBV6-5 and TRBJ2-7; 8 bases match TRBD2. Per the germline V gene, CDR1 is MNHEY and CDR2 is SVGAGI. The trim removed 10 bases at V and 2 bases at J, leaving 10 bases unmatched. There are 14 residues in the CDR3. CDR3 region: CATGGGGNTYEQYF. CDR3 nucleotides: TGTGCCACCGGGGGGGGCGGGAACACCTACGAGCAGTACTTC.

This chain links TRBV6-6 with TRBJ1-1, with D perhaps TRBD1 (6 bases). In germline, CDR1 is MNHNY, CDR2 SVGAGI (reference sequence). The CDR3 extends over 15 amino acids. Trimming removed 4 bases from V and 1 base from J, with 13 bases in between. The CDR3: CASSSQGNANTEAFF. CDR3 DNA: TGTGCCAGCAGTTCACAGGGAAACGCGAACACTGAAGCTTTCTTT.

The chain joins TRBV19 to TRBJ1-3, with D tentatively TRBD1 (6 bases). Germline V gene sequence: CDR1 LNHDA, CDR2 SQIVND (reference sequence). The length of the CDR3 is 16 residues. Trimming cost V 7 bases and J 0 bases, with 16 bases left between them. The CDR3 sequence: CASTMRGALSGNTIYF. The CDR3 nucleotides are TGTGCCAGTACCATGCGGGGGGCACTCTCTGGAAACACCATATATTTT.

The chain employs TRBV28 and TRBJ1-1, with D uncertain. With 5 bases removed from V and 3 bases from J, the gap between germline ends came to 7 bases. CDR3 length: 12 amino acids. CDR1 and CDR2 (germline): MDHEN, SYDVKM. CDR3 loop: CASSLEYTEAFF. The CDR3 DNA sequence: TGTGCCAGCAGTCTAGAGTACACTGAAGCTTTCTTT.

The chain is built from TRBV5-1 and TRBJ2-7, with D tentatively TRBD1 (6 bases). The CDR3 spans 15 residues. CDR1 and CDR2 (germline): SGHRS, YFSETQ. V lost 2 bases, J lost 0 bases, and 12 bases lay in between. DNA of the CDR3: TGCGCCAGCAGCTTATTATTCAGGGGCTCCTACGAGCAGTACTTC. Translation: CASSLLFRGSYEQYF.

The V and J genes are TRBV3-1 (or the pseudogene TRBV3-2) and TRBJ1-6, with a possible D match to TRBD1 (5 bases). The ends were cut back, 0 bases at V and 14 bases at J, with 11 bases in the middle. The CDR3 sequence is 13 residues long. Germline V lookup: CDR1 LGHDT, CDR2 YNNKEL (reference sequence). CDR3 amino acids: CASSQDSGGALHF. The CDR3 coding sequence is TGTGCCAGCAGCCAAGATTCGGGAGGGGCCCTCCACTTT.

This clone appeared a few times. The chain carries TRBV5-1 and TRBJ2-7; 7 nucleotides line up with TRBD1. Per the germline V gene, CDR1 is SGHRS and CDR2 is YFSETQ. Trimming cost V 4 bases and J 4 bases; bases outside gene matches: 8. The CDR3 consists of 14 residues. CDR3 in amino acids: CASSPVTGAYEQYF. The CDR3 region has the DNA TGCGCCAGCAGCCCCGTCACAGGGGCGTACGAGCAGTACTTC.